The 30 T cell receptor beta chains in this list originate from one sample, sequenced in a study of blood T cell repertoires in COVID-19. TCRdb keeps only in-frame clones here, not all; method: immunoSEQ multiplex PCR. The table records some 83,000 clones, 65% to 85% of them present only once. The sample comprised peripheral blood. These receptors were collected from a man aged 45 to 65 with acute or convalescent COVID-19.

The genes are TRBV6-5 and TRBJ1-4, with a weak D call TRBD1 (5 bases). Trimming took off 7 bases at V and 1 base at J, with 13 bases between the two ends. The germline V gene has CDR1 MNHEY and CDR2 SVGAGI. CDR3 length: 15 residues. The DNA of the CDR3 is TGTGCCAGCAAGTCACGGGGGTTAACTAATGAAAAACTGTTTTTT. Protein sequence: CASKSRGLTNEKLFF.

CDR3 DNA: TGTGCCAGCACTACATCTAGCGGGAGATCCGAGCAGTACTTC. It yields the protein CASTTSSGRSEQYF. The chain employs TRBV28 and TRBJ2-7, with 10 bases fitting TRBD2. CDR3 size: 14 residues. Germline lookup yields CDR1 MDHEN and CDR2 SYDVKM. Trimming cost V 7 bases and J 6 bases; bases outside gene matches: 9.

This chain connects TRBV7-2 to TRBJ2-5; D uncertain. CDR3 size: 13 residues. Germline V gene data show CDR1 as SGHTA and CDR2 as FQGNSA. Trimming left V 4 bases short and J 1 base short, with 7 bases between. The CDR3: CASSSAVQETQYF. Here the CDR3 DNA reads TGTGCCAGCAGCTCGGCGGTCCAAGAGACCCAGTACTTC.

This clone showed up just a few times. This sequence joins TRBV5-1 and TRBJ1-6, with D possibly TRBD1 on 5 matching bases. This CDR3 has 16 residues. Germline CDR1 is SGHRS and CDR2 is YFSETQ. Trimming took 0 bases from V and 8 from J, leaving 15 bases between them. CDR3 sequence reads: CASSLGGTGIDSPLHF. The CDR3 region has the DNA TGCGCCAGCAGCTTGGGAGGGACTGGTATCGATTCACCCCTCCACTTT.

In this sample, this clone turned up a few times. V usage is TRBV24-1 and J usage is TRBJ2-5, with TRBD2 identical over 9 bases. The CDR3 loop spans 13 amino acids. Germline-derived CDR1 and CDR2 are KGHDR and SFDVKD. J was trimmed by 4 bases and V by 5 bases; bases with no gene match: 1. The CDR3 sequence is CATSGLAAETQYF. CDR3 DNA: TGTGCCACCAGTGGACTAGCGGCAGAGACCCAGTACTTC.

The V gene is TRBV7-8, the J gene TRBJ2-3; D may be TRBD2 (5 bases). CDR1 and CDR2 from the germline V gene are SGHVS and FQNEAQ. The length of the CDR3 is 16 residues. Trimming took 1 base from V and 0 from J, leaving 11 bases between them. The CDR3 region has the DNA TGTGCCAGCAGCTTAGGGTACGGGATAAGCACAGATACGCAGTATTTT. Residues: CASSLGYGISTDTQYF. Together with reference TRBV7-8 and TRBJ2-3, the CDR3 gives the full variable domain: GAGVSQSPRYKVAKRGQDVALRCDPISGHVSLFWYQQALGQGPEFLTYFQNEAQLDKSGLPSDRFFAERPEGSVSTLKIQRTQQEDSAVYLCASSLGYGISTDTQYFGPGTRLTVL.

The gene calls are TRBV12-3 or TRBV12-4 and TRBJ2-7; D remains unclear. This CDR3 comprises 11 residues. V lost 5 bases and J lost 6, with 8 bases in between. CDR3 sequence: CASSEASEQYF. The DNA for the CDR3 is TGTGCCAGCAGTGAAGCAAGCGAGCAGTACTTC.

The sample holds a few counts of this clone. The V call is TRBV7-2, the J call TRBJ2-3; perhaps TRBD1 as D (5 bases). The CDR3 consists of 14 residues. Deletions cut 4 bases from V and 2 bases from J, with 10 bases between. Germline assignment: CDR1 SGHTA and CDR2 FQGNSA. CDR3 sequence (DNA): TGTGCCAGCAGCTCTATGGGGCCCACAGATACGCAGTATTTT. Protein sequence: CASSSMGPTDTQYF.

The rearrangement links TRBV7-3 to TRBJ1-1; a weak D match, TRBD1 (6 bases). Germline V lookup: CDR1 SGHTA, CDR2 FQGTGA. The CDR3 runs 16 residues. V was trimmed by 2 bases and J by 3 bases, leaving 16 bases between them. The DNA for the CDR3 is TGTGCCAGCAGCTTACGAGGGGGGGCGACGGACACTGAAGCTTTCTTT. Translating it yields CASSLRGGATDTEAFF.

The genes are TRBV12-3 or TRBV12-4 and TRBJ1-2; TRBD1 aligns across 7 bases. The CDR3 extends over 13 amino acids. Unmatched junction bases numbered 4, after V lost 5 bases and J lost 4 bases. The CDR3 DNA sequence: TGTGCCAGCAGTGGGGGACAGAGCTATGGCTACACCTTC. This encodes CASSGGQSYGYTF.

This rearrangement joins TRBV19 to TRBJ1-5, with D hard to call. The CDR3 totals 14 residues. V lost 5 bases and J 5 bases, leaving 13 bases between the germline ends. Germline V gives CDR1 LNHDA, CDR2 SQIVND (reference sequence). The CDR3 is CASSEYHRDQPQHF. The CDR3 DNA reads TGTGCCAGTAGTGAATACCATCGGGATCAGCCCCAGCATTTT.

The V call is TRBV15, the J call TRBJ1-4, with TRBD1 matching 9 bases. V shed 7 bases and J 6 bases; nucleotides not matched to a gene: 6. Looked up from germline, CDR1 is LNHNV and CDR2 is YYDKDF (reference sequence). This CDR3 has 14 amino acids. CDR3: CATNLGTGHEKLFF. The CDR3 DNA is TGTGCCACCAATCTGGGGACAGGGCATGAAAAACTGTTTTTT.

V gene TRBV10-1 combines with J gene TRBJ2-5; 7 positions agree with TRBD1. CDR3 size: 17 residues. Looked up from germline, CDR1 is WNHNN and CDR2 is SYGVQD (reference sequence). J was trimmed by 2 bases and V by 0 bases; bases with no gene match: 9. The CDR3 DNA follows: TGCGCCAGCAGTGAGTCCAACGACCGGGACAGACAAGAGACCCAGTACTTC. It specifies CASSESNDRDRQETQYF.

This sequence joins TRBV5-1 and TRBJ1-6; 12 positions match TRBD1. Germline V gene sequence: CDR1 SGHRS, CDR2 YFSETQ. With V trimmed by 4 bases and J by 7 bases, 3 bases remained unmatched. CDR3 size: 15 residues. CDR3 sequence (DNA): TGCGCCAGCAGCATGGGACAGGGGGCAAATTCACCCCTCCACTTT. It is translated as CASSMGQGANSPLHF.

The rearrangement uses TRBV7-2 and TRBJ2-1; D remains ambiguous. This CDR3 contains 15 residues. Trimming pared 0 bases from V and 8 bases from J, leaving 14 bases between. From germline, CDR1 is SGHTA and CDR2 FQGNSA. The CDR3 spells CASSLALIFSDEQFF. In DNA, the CDR3 is TGTGCCAGCAGCTTAGCGTTAATTTTTTCCGATGAGCAGTTCTTC.

This clone was seen once. The chain carries TRBV30 and TRBJ1-5; 9 bases fit TRBD1. The CDR3 contains 14 residues. V was pared by 5 bases and J by 4 bases, with 6 bases of the junction left unmatched. Germline-derived CDR1 and CDR2 are GTSNPN and SVGIG (reference sequence). CDR3 sequence: CAWARQGGNQPQHF. CDR3 DNA: TGTGCCTGGGCTAGACAGGGGGGTAATCAGCCCCAGCATTTT.

V usage is TRBV6-5 and J usage is TRBJ1-3; D unresolved. The CDR3 is 14 amino acids. Germline assignment: CDR1 MNHEY and CDR2 SVGAGI. With 2 bases removed from V and 1 base from J, the gap between germline ends came to 6 bases. For the CDR3, the DNA is TGTGCCAGCAGTTACGGTAGATCTGGAAACACCATATATTTT. It yields the protein CASSYGRSGNTIYF.

The rearrangement links TRBV27 to TRBJ2-1; a possible D gene is TRBD1 (5 bases). Between the trimmed V and J ends, which lost 2 bases and 4 bases, there was a span of 18 bases. Germline assignment: CDR1 MNHEY and CDR2 SMNVEV (reference sequence). This CDR3 is built from 17 residues. The chain's CDR3 is CASSLRSTGRQYNEQFF. The CDR3 DNA reads TGTGCCAGCAGTTTACGGTCCACAGGCCGACAGTACAATGAGCAGTTCTTC.

The rearrangement joins TRBV30 to TRBJ2-1, with 12 positions matching TRBD2. The CDR3 has 18 amino acids. J gave up 6 bases and V 4 bases, and 16 bases lay outside the gene matches. Germline V gives CDR1 GTSNPN, CDR2 SVGIG (reference sequence). This CDR3 is CAWKKPPSLAGGFNEQFF. In DNA, the CDR3 is TGTGCCTGGAAAAAGCCCCCCTCTCTAGCGGGAGGGTTCAATGAGCAGTTCTTC. Variable domain in full (rest from reference TRBV30 and TRBJ2-1): SQTIHQWPATLVQPVGSPLSLECTVEGTSNPNLYWYRQAAGRGLQLLFYSVGIGQISSEVPQNLSASRPQDRQFILSSKKLLLSDSGFYLCAWKKPPSLAGGFNEQFFGPGTRLTVL.

This chain links TRBV19 with TRBJ1-2; TRBD1 is a possible D gene (5 bases). V was cut by 6 bases and J by 4 bases, with 18 bases left in between. Germline V gives CDR1 LNHDA, CDR2 SQIVND (reference sequence). The CDR3 totals 15 residues. The CDR3 region has the DNA TGTGCCAGTAGCGACAGCTTTCCGATAAGCTATGGCTACACCTTC. Amino acid sequence: CASSDSFPISYGYTF. The full variable domain, completed using reference TRBV19 and TRBJ1-2, is DGGITQSPKYLFRKEGQNVTLSCEQNLNHDAMYWYRQDPGQGLRLIYYSQIVNDFQKGDIAEGYSVSREKKESFPLTVTSAQKNPTAFYLCASSDSFPISYGYTFGSGTRLTVV.

The gene calls are TRBV7-2 and TRBJ2-6; TRBD1 is a possible D gene (6 bases). Germline CDR1 reads SGHTA; CDR2 reads FQGNSA. The CDR3 is made up of 18 amino acids. V lost 2 bases to trimming and J lost 1 base, with 15 bases between them. The CDR3 coding sequence is TGTGCCAGCAGCTTATTAACAGGGATTAATTCTGGGGCCAACGTCCTGACTTTC. Translated: CASSLLTGINSGANVLTF. The entire variable domain, with the rest obtained from reference TRBV7-2 and TRBJ2-6, is as follows: GAGVSQSPSNKVTEKGKDVELRCDPISGHTALYWYRQSLGQGLEFLIYFQGNSAPDKSGLPSDRFSAERTGGSVSTLTIQRTQQEDSAVYLCASSLLTGINSGANVLTFGAGSRLTVL.

This chain links TRBV3-1 (or the pseudogene TRBV3-2) with TRBJ2-1; 8 bases match TRBD2. CDR1 is LGHDT and CDR2 is YNNKEL in the germline V gene (reference sequence). This CDR3 is built from 13 residues. Germline trimming cut 1 base from V and 10 bases from J; bases unmatched to any gene: 3. The CDR3 DNA reads TGTGCCAGCAGCCAAGCCTCTAGCGGGGAGCAGTTCTTC. Encoded protein: CASSQASSGEQFF.

The chain combines TRBV6-2 or TRBV6-3 with TRBJ1-5; D remains ambiguous. The V gene lost 2 bases and the J gene lost 2 bases, with 7 bases spanning the gap. Germline CDR1 MNHEY, CDR2 SVGEGT. This CDR3 comprises 14 residues. CDR3 region: CASSYIAGNQPQHF. The CDR3 nucleotides are TGTGCCAGCAGTTACATAGCCGGCAATCAGCCCCAGCATTTT.

The genes are TRBV6-2 or TRBV6-3 and TRBJ1-3; D possibly corresponds to TRBD1 (5 bases). The germline V and J ends were trimmed by 5 bases and 0 bases, with 17 bases remaining between them. CDR1 MNHEY and CDR2 SVGEGT come from the germline V gene. The CDR3 runs to 17 residues. The CDR3 loop reads CASSPAGISTSGNTIYF. The CDR3 nucleotides read TGTGCCAGCAGTCCCGCAGGGATATCGACCTCTGGAAACACCATATATTTT.

The rearrangement uses TRBV6-5 and TRBJ1-1; the match to TRBD1 covers 7 bases. Germline V gene sequence: CDR1 MNHEY, CDR2 SVGAGI. The trim removed 2 bases at V and 6 bases at J, leaving 3 bases unmatched. This CDR3 is built from 13 residues. CDR3 in DNA: TGTGCCAGCAGTTACGGGGGGACAGCTGAAGCTTTCTTT. Translation gives CASSYGGTAEAFF.

This rearrangement joins TRBV16 to TRBJ2-6; D not certain. Germline values: CDR1 KGHSY, CDR2 FQNENV. V was cut by 0 bases and J by 0 bases, with 9 bases left in between. This CDR3 has 17 residues. CDR3 sequence (DNA): TGTGCCAGCAGCCAATCGAGGTCGAACTCTGGGGCCAACGTCCTGACTTTC. This translates into CASSQSRSNSGANVLTF.

This chain joins TRBV5-1 and TRBJ1-2, with D unclear. The CDR3 spans 15 residues. The germline CDR1 and CDR2 sequences are SGHRS and YFSETQ. Trimming took 4 bases from V and 2 from J, leaving 15 bases between them. The CDR3 region has the DNA TGCGCCAGCAGCCCGGGAGGACTCGGGAACTATGGCTACACCTTC. Translation: CASSPGGLGNYGYTF.

The V and J genes are TRBV28 and TRBJ1-4, with a tentative D call TRBD1 (5 bases). The CDR3 loop spans 14 amino acids. The germline V and J ends were trimmed by 4 bases and 0 bases, with 6 bases remaining between them. CDR1 is MDHEN and CDR2 is SYDVKM in the germline V gene. CDR3 nucleotide sequence: TGTGCCAGCAGTTCAGGGTCAACTAATGAAAAACTGTTTTTT. As protein: CASSSGSTNEKLFF.

The V call is TRBV9, the J call TRBJ2-1; D may be TRBD2 (6 bases). The CDR3 contains 16 residues. The ends were cut back, 4 bases at V and 6 bases at J, with 20 bases in the middle. Germline CDR1 is SGDLS and CDR2 is YYNGEE. CDR3 region: CASSRRLEGWGNEQFF. CDR3 DNA: TGTGCCAGCAGCCGCCGACTAGAGGGTTGGGGCAATGAGCAGTTCTTC.

The V and J genes are TRBV11-3 and TRBJ1-2; 8 positions match TRBD1. The J segment lost 0 bases and the V segment lost 5 bases, leaving 8 bases of the junction unmatched. CDR1 and CDR2 from the germline V gene are SGHNT and YENEEA. There are 16 residues in the CDR3. The CDR3 DNA follows: TGTGCCAGCAGCCTCGGACAGGGAAGGGCTAACTATGGCTACACCTTC. Translation: CASSLGQGRANYGYTF.